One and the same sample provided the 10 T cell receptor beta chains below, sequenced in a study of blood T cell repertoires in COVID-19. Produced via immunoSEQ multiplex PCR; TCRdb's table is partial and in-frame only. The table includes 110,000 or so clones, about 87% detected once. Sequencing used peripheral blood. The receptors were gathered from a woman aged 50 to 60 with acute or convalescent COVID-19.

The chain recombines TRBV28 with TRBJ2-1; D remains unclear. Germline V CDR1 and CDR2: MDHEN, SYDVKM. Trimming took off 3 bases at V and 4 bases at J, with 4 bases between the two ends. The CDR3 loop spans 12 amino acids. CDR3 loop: CASSLLYNEQFF. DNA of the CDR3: TGTGCCAGCAGTTTGTTATACAATGAGCAGTTCTTC.

The CDR3 reads CATHNRDTEAFF. The CDR3 DNA sequence: TGTGCCACCCACAACAGGGACACTGAAGCTTTCTTT. The rearrangement links TRBV2 to TRBJ1-1, with TRBD1 as a possible D gene (6 bases). The V end lost 10 bases, the J end lost 3 bases, and 12 bases lay between the germline ends. This CDR3 comprises 12 residues. Germline loops: CDR1 SNHLY, CDR2 FYNNEI.

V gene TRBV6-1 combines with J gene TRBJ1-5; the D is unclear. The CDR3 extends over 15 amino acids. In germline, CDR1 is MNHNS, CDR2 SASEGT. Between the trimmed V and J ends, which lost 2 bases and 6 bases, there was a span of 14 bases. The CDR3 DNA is TGTGCCAGCAGTGAATTCGCTCAGGTCGCTCAGCCCCAGCATTTT. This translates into CASSEFAQVAQPQHF.

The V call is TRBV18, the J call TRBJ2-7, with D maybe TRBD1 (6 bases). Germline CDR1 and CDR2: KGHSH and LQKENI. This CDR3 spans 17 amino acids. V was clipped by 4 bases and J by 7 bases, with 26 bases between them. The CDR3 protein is CASSRIIGTLSRREQYF. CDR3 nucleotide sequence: TGTGCCAGCTCACGAATAATCGGGACACTATCAAGAAGGGAGCAGTACTTC.

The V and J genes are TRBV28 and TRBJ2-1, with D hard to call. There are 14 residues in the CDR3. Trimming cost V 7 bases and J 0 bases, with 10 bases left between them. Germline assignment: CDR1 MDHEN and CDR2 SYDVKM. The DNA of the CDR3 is TGTGCCAGCACCCCTCCCGGCTCCTACAATGAGCAGTTCTTC. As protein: CASTPPGSYNEQFF.

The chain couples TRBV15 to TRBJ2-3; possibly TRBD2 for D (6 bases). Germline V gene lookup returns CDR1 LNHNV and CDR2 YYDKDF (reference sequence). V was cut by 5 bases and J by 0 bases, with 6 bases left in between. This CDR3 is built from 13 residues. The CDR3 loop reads CATSAGSTDTQYF. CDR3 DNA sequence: TGTGCCACCAGCGCGGGGAGCACAGATACGCAGTATTTT.

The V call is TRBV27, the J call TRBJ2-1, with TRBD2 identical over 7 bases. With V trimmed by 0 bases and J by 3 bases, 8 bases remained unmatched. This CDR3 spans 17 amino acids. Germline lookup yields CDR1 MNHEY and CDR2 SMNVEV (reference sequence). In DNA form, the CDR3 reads TGTGCCAGCAGTTTATCGCTGGGGGAGGGCCGCTACAATGAGCAGTTCTTC. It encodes CASSLSLGEGRYNEQFF.

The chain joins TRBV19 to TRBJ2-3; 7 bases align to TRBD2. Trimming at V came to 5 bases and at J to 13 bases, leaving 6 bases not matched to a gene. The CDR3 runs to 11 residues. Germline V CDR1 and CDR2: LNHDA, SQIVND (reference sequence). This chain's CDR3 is CASSSGLGEYF. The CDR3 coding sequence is TGTGCCAGTAGTTCCGGACTAGGGGAGTATTTT.

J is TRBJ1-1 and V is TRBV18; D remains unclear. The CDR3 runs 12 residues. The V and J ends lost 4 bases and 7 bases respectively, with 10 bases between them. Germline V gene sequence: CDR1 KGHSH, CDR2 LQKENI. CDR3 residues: CASSLSRVEAFF. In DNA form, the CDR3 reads TGTGCCAGCTCACTTTCTCGGGTTGAAGCTTTCTTT.

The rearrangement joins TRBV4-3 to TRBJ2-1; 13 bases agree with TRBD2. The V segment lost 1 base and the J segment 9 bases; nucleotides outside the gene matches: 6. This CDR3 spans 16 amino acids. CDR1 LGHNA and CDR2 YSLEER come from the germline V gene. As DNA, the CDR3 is TGCGCCAGCAGCCAAGTCGGGACTAGCGGGACTGGTGAGCAGTTCTTC. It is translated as CASSQVGTSGTGEQFF.